The 16 T cell receptor beta chains given below trace back to one sample, sequenced in a study of cytomegalovirus exposure and HLA in healthy donors (dated by TCRdb to the late 2010s). Preparation of the library involved the immunoSEQ multiplex PCR assay. The multiplex PCR relied on a mix of 60 forward primers for TCR Vbeta segments and 13 reverse primers for TCR Jbeta segments. The source is immuneACCESS, and TCRdb retained only in-frame sequences with V and J called. Part of the clones is not carried over; for the studies checked, unresolved V genes explain less than half of this, and the remainder is unexplained. The table for this sample lists about 59,000 clones. Jointly, the top ten make up under 7% of the sample. Specimen: PBMCs. The source is a man in his thirties or forties in good health and CMV-seropositive.

This sequence joins TRBV20-1 and TRBJ2-7; no reliable D call. The V end was cut by 6 bases, the J end by 7 bases, with 13 bases between. CDR1 and CDR2 from the germline V gene are DFQATT and SNEGSKA (reference sequence). The CDR3 runs to 11 residues. Written as DNA, the CDR3 is TGCAGTGCAGCGACCCCTAGGGAGCAGTACTTC. Encoded protein: CSAATPREQYF.

Notes on this clone: This same CDR3 is encoded by further DNA sequences in the sample. CDR3 bases: TGCGCCAGCAGCCCACCAACGGGAAACACTGAAGCTTTCTTT. This translates into CASSPPTGNTEAFF. The chain has TRBV5-1 and TRBJ1-1; D ambiguous. The V gene lost 4 bases and the J gene lost 2 bases, with 12 bases spanning the gap. The CDR3 length is 14 residues. CDR1 and CDR2 from the germline V gene are SGHRS and YFSETQ.

The chain has TRBV5-6 and TRBJ1-2; TRBD1 matches 9 bases. This CDR3 region has 14 residues. Germline trimming cut 3 bases from V and 3 bases from J; bases unmatched to any gene: 3. Germline V gene lookup returns CDR1 SGHDT and CDR2 YYEEEE. DNA for the CDR3: TGTGCCAGCAGCTGGGACAGGGAGGACTATGGCTACACCTTC. This gives the protein CASSWDREDYGYTF.

The V gene is TRBV30, the J gene TRBJ1-4; 7 nucleotides match TRBD1. The trim removed 5 bases at V and 7 bases at J, leaving 1 base unmatched. Germline CDR1 is GTSNPN and CDR2 is SVGIG (reference sequence). This CDR3 has 11 amino acids. The DNA of the CDR3 is TGTGCCTGGGACAGGGCTGAAAAACTGTTTTTT. It codes for CAWDRAEKLFF.

The rearrangement joins TRBV10-3 to TRBJ2-1, with D possibly being TRBD1 (6 bases). In germline, CDR1 is ENHRY, CDR2 SYGVKD. The ends were cut back, 0 bases at V and 5 bases at J, with 11 bases in the middle. CDR3 size: 15 residues. CDR3 DNA sequence: TGTGCCATCAGTGAGTCGGGACAAATTGACAATGAGCAGTTCTTC. Its translation: CAISESGQIDNEQFF.

The V call is TRBV6-5, the J call TRBJ1-2; 11 nucleotides agree with TRBD1. V lost 2 bases and J lost 8; bases outside the gene matches: 4. The CDR3 runs to 14 residues. Germline loops: CDR1 MNHEY, CDR2 SVGAGI. The CDR3 is CASSYGQGAWGYTF. The CDR3 DNA follows: TGTGCCAGCAGTTACGGACAGGGGGCCTGGGGCTACACCTTC.

The chain combines TRBV2 with TRBJ1-2; tentative D call: TRBD1 (5 bases). The germline V and J ends were trimmed by 5 bases and 5 bases, with 9 bases remaining between them. The CDR3 runs 12 residues. From germline, CDR1 is SNHLY and CDR2 FYNNEI. For the CDR3, the DNA is TGTGCCAGCAGTCGCGGGGGTTATGGCTACACCTTC. The encoded protein is CASSRGGYGYTF.

The V call is TRBV7-3, the J call TRBJ2-3, with a weak D call TRBD2 (7 bases). This CDR3 comprises 15 residues. Germline CDR1 is SGHTA and CDR2 is FQGTGA. The germline V and J ends were trimmed by 4 bases and 4 bases, with 15 bases remaining between them. DNA of the CDR3: TGTGCCAGCAGCTCCACGGGGGGCCCCCCAGATACGCAGTATTTT. Amino acids: CASSSTGGPPDTQYF. The full variable domain, completed using reference TRBV7-3 and TRBJ2-3, is GAGVSQTPSNKVTEKGKYVELRCDPISGHTALYWYRQSLGQGPEFLIYFQGTGAADDSGLPNDRFFAVRPEGSVSTLKIQRTERGDSAVYLCASSSTGGPPDTQYFGPGTRLTVL.

This chain connects TRBV6-1 to TRBJ2-6; 11 nucleotides match TRBD1. CDR1 and CDR2 (germline): MNHNS, SASEGT. The junction had 7 bases not matched to a gene; V was cut back by 11 bases and J by 4 bases. This CDR3 contains 15 residues. The CDR3, as DNA: TGTGCCGGAGGACAGGGGGCGGGGGGGGCCAACGTCCTGACTTTC. Translating gives CAGGQGAGGANVLTF.

This sequence joins TRBV9 and TRBJ2-1, with a tentative D call TRBD2 (7 bases). The V gene's germline CDR1 is SGDLS and CDR2 YYNGEE. V lost 6 bases and J lost 5, with 12 bases in between. The CDR3 is 13 residues long. Written as DNA, the CDR3 is TGTGCCAGCACCGGCGGGGGCAACAATGAGCAGTTCTTC. Protein product: CASTGGGNNEQFF.

The chain links TRBV29-1 to TRBJ2-7; TRBD1 aligns across 8 bases. CDR3 length: 15 amino acids. Germline V CDR1 and CDR2: SQVTM, ANQGSEA. Trimming at V came to 3 bases and at J to 7 bases, leaving 14 bases not matched to a gene. CDR3: CSVDTRDRGLGEQYF. DNA of the CDR3: TGCAGCGTTGACACCAGAGACAGGGGATTGGGGGAGCAGTACTTC.

This chain connects TRBV7-9 to TRBJ2-1, with a tentative D call TRBD1 (6 bases). The CDR3 runs 15 residues. Germline loops: CDR1 SEHNR, CDR2 FQNEAQ (reference sequence). Trimming stripped 6 bases from V and 2 bases from J, with 14 bases between. CDR3 amino acids: CASSFRDTPYNEQFF. CDR3 nucleotide sequence: TGTGCCAGCAGTTTTCGGGACACCCCCTACAATGAGCAGTTCTTC.

The chain carries TRBV29-1 and TRBJ2-7; a weak D match, TRBD2 (5 bases). The V gene's germline CDR1 is SQVTM and CDR2 ANQGSEA. There are 14 residues in the CDR3. V shed 7 bases and J shed 2 bases, with 18 bases lying between them. CDR3 coding DNA: TGCAGCGCCCTTGATGAAAGCGGCCCCTACGAGCAGTACTTC. As protein: CSALDESGPYEQYF.

V gene TRBV19 combines with J gene TRBJ2-2; 7 bases are a match to TRBD2. V was pared by 5 bases and J by 1 base, with 10 bases of the junction left unmatched. Per germline, CDR1 LNHDA and CDR2 SQIVND (reference sequence). There are 17 residues in the CDR3. CDR3 amino acids: CASSVVAGEMNTGELFF. In DNA, the CDR3 is TGTGCCAGTAGTGTTGTGGCGGGAGAGATGAACACCGGGGAGCTGTTTTTT.

The CDR3 protein is CASSYTGLNSPLHF. The CDR3 region has the DNA TGTGCCAGCAGTTACACAGGGCTCAATTCACCCCTCCACTTT. The V and J genes are TRBV6-5 and TRBJ1-6; possibly TRBD1 for D (6 bases). The V end lost 2 bases, the J end lost 7 bases, and 9 bases lay between the germline ends. Looked up from germline, CDR1 is MNHEY and CDR2 is SVGAGI. This CDR3 spans 14 amino acids.

This chain connects TRBV2 to TRBJ2-7; no clear D gene. The V gene's germline CDR1 is SNHLY and CDR2 FYNNEI. This CDR3 contains 11 residues. V shed 6 bases and J shed 6 bases, with 9 bases lying between them. CDR3 nucleotides: TGTGCCAGCAGGGCAGTAAGCGAGCAGTACTTC. Translation: CASRAVSEQYF.